This T cell receptor beta chain was found in a study of CD8 T cells in Susac syndrome (dated by TCRdb to between 2017 and 2020). Concerning the study at large: The study used repertoire sequencing to test whether antigen drove CD8+ T cell activation and differentiation in Susac syndrome. Clonality of the CD8+ T cell repertoire was compared between roughly 13 healthy donors, about 14 Susac syndrome patients and 15 or so multiple sclerosis patients. Here is what the overall study found, with its caveats: The number of individuals in the TCR sequencing and HLA analysis was acknowledged as relatively small.

RNA was extracted with the RNeasy kit and 0.5 to 1 ug was reverse transcribed using random hexamers. TCR beta CDR3 regions were amplified with the immunoSEQ multiplex PCR assay covering 54 Vbeta and 13 Jbeta segments. PCR amplification bias was corrected using a synthetic template baseline for primer optimization and computational correction. Under the source paper's analysis protocol: Reads were assigned to V, D and J genes according to IMGT and analyzed in immunoSEQ Analyzer, with only productive sequences retained. Clonality was computed as one minus Shannon entropy normalized by log2 of the number of productive unique sequences. For each patient and control, public and private clones were evaluated among the 100 most prevalent clones. Clones were defined as Susac-specific if absent from the healthy and MS cohorts, from over a thousand published viral clones and from other ImmuneACCESS disease sequences. The public reads were reanalyzed by TCRdb: fastp trimming at Q25, MiXCR alignment, in-frame beta chains only. CDR3 protein duplicates are merged, each entry listing the most common genes and DNA. The V and J calls were determined by TCRdb, not by the authors. Within this sample are some 300,000 distinct CDR3 sequences, with over 75% of them counted one time only. The biggest ten clones account for 0.21% of the sample.

Peripheral blood CD8+ and CD4+ T cells from healthy donors, Susac syndrome patients and multiple sclerosis patients were profiled by high-throughput TCR beta sequencing. Multiple sclerosis controls were treatment-naive patients with stable or active relapsing-remitting disease fulfilling revised McDonald criteria. CD8+ TEMRA cells were enriched by FACS, while bulk CD8+ and CD4+ T cells were purified by magnetic negative isolation. Blood was drawn into EDTA tubes, processed within 24 hours, and PBMCs were isolated by density gradient centrifugation. PBMCs intended for TCR sequencing were frozen in liquid nitrogen and were later thawed in a 37 degrees C water bath. The sorted or isolated CD4+, CD8+ and CD8+ TEMRA cells had a purity of 90% or higher. The germline V gene yields SQVTM for CDR1 and ANQGSEA for CDR2. Between the V and J ends, shortened by 3 bases and 0 bases respectively, the junction contains 13 bases. Inclusive of the bounding cysteine and phenylalanine, the CDR3 is 15 residues long. Only CDR3 DNA remains: 45 bases, in frame from the first base.

Of note for this clonotype: Its cognate antigen has yet to be identified. No per-base quality is available; no much larger clone lies one base away.

This TCR was sampled from a human donor with multiple sclerosis. The sequenced sample consisted of CD8+ T cells from PBMCs. In this chain, TRBV29-1 is recombined with TRBJ2-3, with the D gene too uncertain to name. CDR3 protein: CSVEGSRMSTDTQYF. The DNA sequence reads TGCAGCGTTGAGGGTTCCCGGATGAGCACAGATACGCAGTATTTT.